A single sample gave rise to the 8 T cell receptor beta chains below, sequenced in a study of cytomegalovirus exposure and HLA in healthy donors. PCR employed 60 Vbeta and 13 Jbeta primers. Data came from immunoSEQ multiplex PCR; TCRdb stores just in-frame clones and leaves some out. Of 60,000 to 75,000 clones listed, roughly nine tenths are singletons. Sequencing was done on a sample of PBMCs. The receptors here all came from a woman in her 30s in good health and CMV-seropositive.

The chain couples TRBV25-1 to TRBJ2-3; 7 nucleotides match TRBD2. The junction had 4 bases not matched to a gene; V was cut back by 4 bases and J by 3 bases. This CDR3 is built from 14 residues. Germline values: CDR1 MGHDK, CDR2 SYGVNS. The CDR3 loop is CASSAGRGTDTQYF. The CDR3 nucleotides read TGTGCCAGCAGTGCTGGGCGGGGGACAGATACGCAGTATTTT.

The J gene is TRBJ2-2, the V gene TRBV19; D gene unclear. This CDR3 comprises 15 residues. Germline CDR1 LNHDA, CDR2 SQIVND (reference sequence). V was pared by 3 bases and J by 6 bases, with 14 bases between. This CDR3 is CASSIGEVGAGELFF. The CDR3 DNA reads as TGTGCCAGTAGTATTGGTGAAGTCGGAGCCGGGGAGCTGTTTTTT.

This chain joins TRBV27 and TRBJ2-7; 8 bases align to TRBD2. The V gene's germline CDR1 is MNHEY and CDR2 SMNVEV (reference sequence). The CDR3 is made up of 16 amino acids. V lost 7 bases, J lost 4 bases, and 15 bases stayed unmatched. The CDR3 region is CASKGLAGPKPYEQYF. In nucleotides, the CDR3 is TGTGCCAGCAAAGGTCTAGCGGGCCCGAAACCTTACGAGCAGTACTTC.

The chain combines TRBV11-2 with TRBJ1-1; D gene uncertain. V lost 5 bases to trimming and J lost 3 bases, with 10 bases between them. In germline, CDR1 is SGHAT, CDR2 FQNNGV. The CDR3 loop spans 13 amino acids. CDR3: CASSPGSYTEAFF. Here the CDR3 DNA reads TGTGCCAGCAGCCCCGGGAGTTACACTGAAGCTTTCTTT. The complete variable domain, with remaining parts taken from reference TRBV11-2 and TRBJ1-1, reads EAGVAQSPRYKIIEKRQSVAFWCNPISGHATLYWYQQILGQGPKLLIQFQNNGVVDDSQLPKDRFSAERLKGVDSTLKIQPAKLEDSAVYLCASSPGSYTEAFFGQGTRLTVV.

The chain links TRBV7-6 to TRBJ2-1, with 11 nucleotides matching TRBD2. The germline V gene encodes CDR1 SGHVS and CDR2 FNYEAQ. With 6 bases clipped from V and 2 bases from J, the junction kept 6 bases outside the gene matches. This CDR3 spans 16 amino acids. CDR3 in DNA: TGTGCCAGCAGTCCTAAGACTAGCGGGGCCTACAATGAGCAGTTCTTC. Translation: CASSPKTSGAYNEQFF.

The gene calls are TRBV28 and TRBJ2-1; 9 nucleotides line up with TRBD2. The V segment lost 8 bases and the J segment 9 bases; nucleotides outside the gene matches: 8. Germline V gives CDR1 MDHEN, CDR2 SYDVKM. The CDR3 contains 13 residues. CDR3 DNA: TGTGCCAGCGAGTCTAGCGGGAATCGTGAGCAGTTCTTC. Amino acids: CASESSGNREQFF. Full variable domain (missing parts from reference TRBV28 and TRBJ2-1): DVKVTQSSRYLVKRTGEKVFLECVQDMDHENMFWYRQDPGLGLRLIYFSYDVKMKEKGDIPEGYSVSREKKERFSLILESASTNQTSMYLCASESSGNREQFFGPGTRLTVL.

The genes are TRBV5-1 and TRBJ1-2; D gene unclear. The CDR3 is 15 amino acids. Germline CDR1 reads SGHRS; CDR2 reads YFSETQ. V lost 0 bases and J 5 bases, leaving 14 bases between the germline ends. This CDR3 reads CASSLGRTAQYGYTF. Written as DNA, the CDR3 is TGCGCCAGCAGCTTGGGGAGGACCGCCCAATATGGCTACACCTTC.

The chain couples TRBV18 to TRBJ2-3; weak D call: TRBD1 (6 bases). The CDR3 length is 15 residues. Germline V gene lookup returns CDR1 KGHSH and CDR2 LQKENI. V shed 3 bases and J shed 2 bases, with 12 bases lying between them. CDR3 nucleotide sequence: TGTGCCAGCTCACCCCCGGGACACGTCACAGATACGCAGTATTTT. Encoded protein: CASSPPGHVTDTQYF.